A single sample gave rise to the 3 T cell receptor beta chains below, sequenced in a study of blood T cell repertoires in COVID-19. Profiled with immunoSEQ multiplex PCR; TCRdb holds only in-frame clones, not every one. The sample has some 280,000 clones; 75% to 90% are singletons. Sequenced material: peripheral blood. Source of these receptors: a woman in her thirties or forties who had recovered from COVID-19.

The rearrangement links TRBV19 to TRBJ1-5, with D maybe TRBD1 (5 bases). V lost 3 bases and J 7 bases, leaving 22 bases between the germline ends. CDR3 size: 17 residues. Germline values: CDR1 LNHDA, CDR2 SQIVND (reference sequence). The chain's CDR3 is CASSMWQGEILRQPQHF. As DNA, the CDR3 is TGTGCCAGTAGTATGTGGCAGGGCGAAATCCTGAGGCAGCCCCAGCATTTT.

The rearrangement links TRBV6-5 to TRBJ2-7; no definite D call. Per germline, CDR1 MNHEY and CDR2 SVGAGI. CDR3 size: 12 residues. V was pared by 6 bases and J by 5 bases, with 11 bases between. CDR3 coding DNA: TGTGCCAGCAGCCTCGACATCGACGAGCAGTACTTC. Amino acid sequence: CASSLDIDEQYF.

The chain has TRBV27 and TRBJ2-7; no reliable D call. This CDR3 has 13 amino acids. V gave up 2 bases and J gave up 4 bases, with 9 bases separating them. The germline V gene encodes CDR1 MNHEY and CDR2 SMNVEV (reference sequence). CDR3 sequence reads: CASSLLDGYEQYF. CDR3 DNA sequence: TGTGCCAGCAGTTTACTAGACGGTTACGAGCAGTACTTC.